The 13 T cell receptor beta chains in this list originate from one sample, sequenced in a study of cytomegalovirus exposure and HLA in healthy donors. Vbeta (60) and Jbeta (13) primers were used in the PCR. Sequencing used immunoSEQ multiplex PCR; TCRdb keeps in-frame clones, though not all of them. The sample lists about 200,000 clones, more than 75% occurring once. The specimen sequenced was PBMCs. Receptors were obtained from a middle-aged man in good health and CMV-seropositive.

This clone has only a few counts. This sequence joins TRBV14 and TRBJ1-1; the D gene is possibly TRBD1 (5 bases). The CDR3 consists of 13 residues. V was pared by 6 bases and J by 5 bases, with 13 bases between. From germline, CDR1 is SGHDN and CDR2 FVKESK. The CDR3 coding sequence is TGTGCCAGCAGACTCCGTGGGGGGACTGAAGCTTTCTTT. It encodes CASRLRGGTEAFF.

This clone has more than one count but fewer than ten. The chain links TRBV6-5 to TRBJ1-2; a weak D match, TRBD1 (5 bases). The CDR3 runs to 13 residues. V lost 6 bases and J lost 1, with 9 bases in between. Germline V gene sequence: CDR1 MNHEY, CDR2 SVGAGI. This CDR3 reads CASRQTDNYGYTF. Written as DNA, the CDR3 is TGTGCCAGCAGGCAGACAGATAACTATGGCTACACCTTC.

The chain links TRBV7-3 to TRBJ1-1; D is possibly TRBD1 (5 bases). The CDR3 is 16 residues long. Trimming pared 5 bases from V and 7 bases from J, leaving 23 bases between. The germline V gene has CDR1 SGHTA and CDR2 FQGTGA. CDR3 bases: TGTGCCAGCAGCCCCAATACTGGGCCCGGGGGAGGTGAAGCTTTCTTT. Its translation: CASSPNTGPGGGEAFF. The full variable domain, its missing parts supplied by reference TRBV7-3 and TRBJ1-1, is GAGVSQTPSNKVTEKGKYVELRCDPISGHTALYWYRQSLGQGPEFLIYFQGTGAADDSGLPNDRFFAVRPEGSVSTLKIQRTERGDSAVYLCASSPNTGPGGGEAFFGQGTRLTVV.

On this clone itself: Additional DNA sequences in this sample encode the identical CDR3. The chain combines TRBV7-3 with TRBJ2-2, with 10 bases lining up with TRBD2. CDR3 length equals 16 residues. Per the germline V gene, CDR1 is SGHTA and CDR2 is FQGTGA. V dropped 1 base and J dropped 6; count of bases not matched to a gene: 5. CDR3 in amino acids: CASSLNPSGSPGELFF. CDR3 in DNA: TGTGCCAGCAGCTTAAACCCTAGCGGGAGTCCCGGGGAGCTGTTTTTT.

V is TRBV4-1 and J is TRBJ1-1; 7 bases are a match to TRBD1. Trimming took 4 bases from V and 6 from J; bases not matched to a gene: 11. The CDR3 covers 15 residues. Germline CDR1 MGHRA, CDR2 YSYEKL. The CDR3 loop is CASSPEEGAYPEAFF. CDR3 bases: TGCGCCAGCAGCCCCGAAGAGGGGGCGTACCCTGAAGCTTTCTTT.

The chain recombines TRBV19 with TRBJ1-1; D is perhaps TRBD1 (5 bases). This CDR3 region has 16 residues. The V and J ends lost 4 bases and 4 bases respectively, with 19 bases between them. The germline gives CDR1 LNHDA, CDR2 SQIVND (reference sequence). For the CDR3, the DNA is TGTGCCAGTAGTAACCCCTACCTGCGGGGCCGCACTGAAGCTTTCTTT. It encodes CASSNPYLRGRTEAFF.

The chain combines TRBV30 with TRBJ1-1; 11 bases are shared with TRBD1. The CDR3 is 12 amino acids. With V trimmed by 2 bases and J by 10 bases, 3 bases remained unmatched. Germline V CDR1 and CDR2: GTSNPN, SVGIG (reference sequence). The CDR3 nucleotides read TGTGCCTGGAGTTACGGACAGGGGGCAGCTTTCTTT. This codes for CAWSYGQGAAFF.

This clone was counted between two and nine times. The chain uses TRBV5-6 and TRBJ1-1; 9 bases map to TRBD1. Germline V lookup: CDR1 SGHDT, CDR2 YYEEEE. CDR3 length equals 15 residues. V shed 3 bases and J 5 bases; nucleotides not matched to a gene: 8. CDR3 sequence (DNA): TGTGCCAGCAGCTCCCTACAGGGGGCAAAGACTGAAGCTTTCTTT. It encodes CASSSLQGAKTEAFF.

This clone was seen just once. The chain uses TRBV21-1 and TRBJ2-7; TRBD1 reflects the table's D call only, with no check against the DNA. TRBV21-1 is a pseudogene locus. The CDR3 runs to 16 residues. CDR3 in amino acids: CASSKEERQVTYEQYV. CDR3 sequence (DNA): TGTGCCAGCAGCAAAGAGGAGAGACAGGTGACCTACGAGCAGTACGTC.

For the CDR3, the DNA is TGTGCCAGCAGTTACTCGTCCGAGTACACTGAAGCTTTCTTT. Its translation is CASSYSSEYTEAFF. This chain connects TRBV6-5 to TRBJ1-1, with unresolved D. The germline V gene has CDR1 MNHEY and CDR2 SVGAGI. Trimming shortened V by 0 bases and J by 3 bases, and 8 bases separated the two germline ends. The CDR3 is 14 residues long.

The V call is TRBV6-5, the J call TRBJ2-5; 7 positions agree with TRBD1. The CDR3 covers 15 residues. V shed 0 bases, J shed 2 bases, and the junction held 3 bases outside the gene matches. CDR1 is MNHEY, CDR2 SVGAGI, per germline. Here the CDR3 reads CASSYSTGLQETQYF. The CDR3 nucleotides are TGTGCCAGCAGTTACTCGACAGGGTTGCAAGAGACCCAGTACTTC.

The genes are TRBV11-2 and TRBJ2-2; no definite D call. Trimming left V 1 base short and J 6 bases short, with 3 bases between. Germline assignment: CDR1 SGHAT and CDR2 FQNNGV. The CDR3 spans 12 residues. The CDR3 bases are TGTGCCAGCAGCTTAGGGCCCGGGGAGCTGTTTTTT. This gives the protein CASSLGPGELFF.

This chain links TRBV28 with TRBJ2-7; no firm D call. Germline V gene data show CDR1 as MDHEN and CDR2 as SYDVKM. V lost 6 bases, J lost 2 bases, and 17 bases lay in between. CDR3 length equals 15 residues. The CDR3 sequence: CASSPPTDWTYEQYF. Written as DNA, the CDR3 is TGTGCCAGCAGCCCCCCAACCGACTGGACCTACGAGCAGTACTTC.